Each of the 29 T cell receptor beta chains below was sequenced from the same sample in a study of cytomegalovirus exposure and HLA in healthy donors (dated 2017 in TCRdb). To prepare the library, the immunoSEQ multiplex PCR assay was applied. TCRdb mirrors the immuneACCESS table, restricted to in-frame sequences. Some clones are absent from its copies; in checked studies, under half trace to an unresolved V gene, and the reason for the others is unknown. This sample gives a few hundred thousand clones in total; roughly 89% of them show up just once. 0.3% to 0.4% of the sample rests with the top ten. Sequenced: PBMCs. Every receptor here comes from a woman aged 18-29 years in good health and CMV-seronegative.

V gene TRBV29-1 combines with J gene TRBJ1-3; the D is unclear. Trimming shortened V by 7 bases and J by 4 bases, and 14 bases separated the two germline ends. The germline gives CDR1 SQVTM, CDR2 ANQGSEA. This CDR3 is 13 amino acids long. The CDR3 coding sequence is TGCAGCGGCCGCGCCGGGTTGGGAAACACCATATATTTT. Encoded protein: CSGRAGLGNTIYF.

This sequence joins TRBV6-4 and TRBJ2-3; D may be TRBD2 (5 bases). CDR1 and CDR2 (germline): MRHNA, SNTAGT. The CDR3 contains 15 residues. The V gene lost 2 bases and the J gene lost 0 bases, with 9 bases spanning the gap. The CDR3 protein is CASSDGSSSTDTQYF. Written as DNA, the CDR3 is TGTGCCAGCAGTGACGGGAGTTCTAGCACAGATACGCAGTATTTT.

This clone was found a few times. The chain employs TRBV12-1 and TRBJ1-2; whether TRBD1, the table's D call, matches the DNA was not checked. TRBV12-1 is a pseudogene segment. The CDR3 totals 15 residues. The CDR3 reads CASSYPTGMDFGYTF. The CDR3 region has the DNA TGTGCCAGCAGCTATCCGACAGGCATGGATTTCGGCTACACCTTC.

The V gene is TRBV11-2, the J gene TRBJ1-3, with 8 bases matching TRBD1. The CDR3 runs to 16 residues. V lost 5 bases, J lost 0 bases, and 6 bases stayed unmatched. Per the germline V gene, CDR1 is SGHAT and CDR2 is FQNNGV. The CDR3 nucleotides are TGTGCCAGCAGCCCGACAGGGGCCCTCTCTGGAAACACCATATATTTT. Protein: CASSPTGALSGNTIYF. Together with reference TRBV11-2 and TRBJ1-3, the CDR3 gives the full variable domain: EAGVAQSPRYKIIEKRQSVAFWCNPISGHATLYWYQQILGQGPKLLIQFQNNGVVDDSQLPKDRFSAERLKGVDSTLKIQPAKLEDSAVYLCASSPTGALSGNTIYFGEGSWLTVV.

The count of this clone is one. The rearrangement joins TRBV4-1 to TRBJ1-2; 9 bases agree with TRBD1. The CDR3 loop spans 17 amino acids. The germline V gene encodes CDR1 MGHRA and CDR2 YSYEKL. Losses at the gene ends were 0 bases for V and 2 bases for J; bases not matched to a gene: 7. CDR3 sequence reads: CASSQDGGTGINYGYTF. In DNA form, the CDR3 reads TGCGCCAGCAGCCAAGATGGCGGGACAGGGATCAACTATGGCTACACCTTC.

The rearrangement uses TRBV27 and TRBJ2-2; possibly TRBD1 for D (5 bases). In germline, CDR1 is MNHEY, CDR2 SMNVEV (reference sequence). Trimming pared 7 bases from V and 4 bases from J, leaving 7 bases between. The CDR3 extends over 12 amino acids. The CDR3 DNA follows: TGTGCCAGCACAGGGCCCACCGGGGAGCTGTTTTTT. Amino acid sequence: CASTGPTGELFF.

The gene calls are TRBV5-6 and TRBJ1-2; tentatively, D is TRBD1 (5 bases). Germline CDR1 SGHDT, CDR2 YYEEEE. V was shortened by 2 bases and J by 6 bases, with 14 bases between the two germline ends. The CDR3 contains 14 residues. CDR3 residues: CASSFPRGSNGYTF. The CDR3 DNA reads as TGTGCCAGCAGCTTCCCAAGGGGTAGTAATGGCTACACCTTC. Full variable domain (remainder filled in from reference TRBV5-6 and TRBJ1-2): DAGVTQSPTHLIKTRGQQVTLRCSPKSGHDTVSWYQQALGQGPQFIFQYYEEEERQRGNFPDRFSGHQFPNYSSELNVNALLLGDSALYLCASSFPRGSNGYTFGSGTRLTVV.

The chain combines TRBV11-2 with TRBJ2-5; 7 bases fit TRBD2. V lost 5 bases to trimming and J lost 2 bases; unmatched junction nucleotides: 2. This CDR3 spans 13 amino acids. The germline gives CDR1 SGHAT, CDR2 FQNNGV. As DNA, the CDR3 is TGTGCCAGCAGCCCAGCGGGACAAGAGACCCAGTACTTC. It specifies CASSPAGQETQYF.

V and J are TRBV28 and TRBJ2-5; 7 bases line up with TRBD2. Germline loops: CDR1 MDHEN, CDR2 SYDVKM. CDR3 length: 14 residues. J was trimmed by 1 base and V by 3 bases; bases with no gene match: 2. CDR3 protein: CASSLGGGQETQYF. The CDR3 bases are TGTGCCAGCAGTTTGGGGGGGGGCCAAGAGACCCAGTACTTC.

The chain has TRBV2 and TRBJ2-2; D unresolved. V gave up 8 bases and J gave up 3 bases, with 10 bases separating them. The CDR3 is 13 residues long. CDR1 and CDR2 (germline): SNHLY, FYNNEI. CDR3 bases: TGTGCCAGCGGTCGAAGAGACACCGGGGAGCTGTTTTTT. It yields the protein CASGRRDTGELFF.

V is TRBV27 and J is TRBJ1-3; TRBD1 matches at 9 bases. J gave up 7 bases and V 4 bases, and 5 bases lay outside the gene matches. The CDR3 is made up of 14 amino acids. The germline V gene encodes CDR1 MNHEY and CDR2 SMNVEV (reference sequence). CDR3 sequence (DNA): TGTGCCAGCAGTTCGGGACAGGGCATGAACACCATATATTTT. Residues: CASSSGQGMNTIYF.

Only one count was recorded for this clone. Here the CDR3 reads CASRLTGHGNTIYF. CDR3 bases: TGCGCCAGCAGGCTGACAGGGCACGGAAACACCATATATTTT. This chain uses TRBV5-1 with TRBJ1-3; TRBD1 matches 7 bases. CDR3 size: 14 residues. V gave up 5 bases and J gave up 4 bases; unmatched junction bases: 6. Germline loops: CDR1 SGHRS, CDR2 YFSETQ.

The V call is TRBV7-9, the J call TRBJ1-1, with D uncertain. The CDR3 consists of 14 residues. Looked up from germline, CDR1 is SEHNR and CDR2 is FQNEAQ (reference sequence). With 5 bases removed from V and 1 base from J, the gap between germline ends came to 11 bases. The CDR3 region has the DNA TGTGCCAGCAGCCGCGGACGGGGGAACACTGAAGCTTTCTTT. Amino acids: CASSRGRGNTEAFF.

J is TRBJ2-7 and V is TRBV7-9; 8 bases agree with TRBD1. This CDR3 region has 16 residues. With V trimmed by 1 base and J by 2 bases, 7 bases remained unmatched. The germline CDR1 and CDR2 sequences are SEHNR and FQNEAQ (reference sequence). DNA of the CDR3: TGTGCCAGCAGCTTAGTTGGACAGGGAATCCCCTACGAGCAGTACGTC. As protein: CASSLVGQGIPYEQYV.

This rearrangement joins TRBV7-9 to TRBJ2-7; 7 positions match TRBD1. J lost 4 bases, V lost 3 bases, and 9 bases had no gene match. The CDR3 covers 15 residues. The V gene's germline CDR1 is SEHNR and CDR2 FQNEAQ (reference sequence). Here the CDR3 DNA reads TGTGCCAGCAGCTTTGGGGACAGCGAAGGATACGAGCAGTACTTC. This codes for CASSFGDSEGYEQYF.

This clone was recorded at least ten times. This chain joins TRBV11-2 and TRBJ2-7; D is perhaps TRBD1 (6 bases). V was pared by 3 bases and J by 7 bases, with 13 bases between. The germline V gene has CDR1 SGHAT and CDR2 FQNNGV. The CDR3 has 13 amino acids. CDR3 in DNA: TGTGCCAGCAGCTTCTTGTTGAGGGGGGAGCAGTACTTC. It specifies CASSFLLRGEQYF. Based on the CDR3 plus reference TRBV11-2 and TRBJ2-7, the full variable domain is EAGVAQSPRYKIIEKRQSVAFWCNPISGHATLYWYQQILGQGPKLLIQFQNNGVVDDSQLPKDRFSAERLKGVDSTLKIQPAKLEDSAVYLCASSFLLRGEQYFGPGTRLTVT.

The chain uses TRBV20-1 and TRBJ1-1; D gene uncertain. Germline CDR1 and CDR2: DFQATT and SNEGSKA (reference sequence). The CDR3 covers 11 residues. Trimming removed 1 base at V and 8 bases at J, with 8 bases between. The CDR3 coding sequence is TGCAGTGCTAGAGCCCTGGCCGAAGCTTTCTTT. Translated: CSARALAEAFF.

The gene calls are TRBV5-4 and TRBJ1-3; perhaps TRBD1 as D (5 bases). Trimming left V 2 bases short and J 7 bases short, with 13 bases between. Germline V gene lookup returns CDR1 SGHNT and CDR2 YYREEE (reference sequence). CDR3 length equals 14 residues. The CDR3 bases are TGTGCCAGCAGCTTAGAACAGGCGCGGAACACCATATATTTT. The encoded protein is CASSLEQARNTIYF.

V and J are TRBV6-5 and TRBJ2-7; D perhaps matches TRBD1 (6 bases). Germline V gene lookup returns CDR1 MNHEY and CDR2 SVGAGI. The CDR3 runs 15 residues. V lost 5 bases and J 7 bases, leaving 21 bases between the germline ends. CDR3 protein: CASSKERGRGGEQYV. The CDR3 DNA follows: TGTGCCAGCAGTAAAGAGAGGGGCAGGGGTGGGGAGCAGTACGTC.

This chain links TRBV25-1 with TRBJ1-2; D may be TRBD1 (6 bases). The V and J ends lost 4 bases and 7 bases respectively, with 28 bases between them. Per germline, CDR1 MGHDK and CDR2 SYGVNS. CDR3 size: 18 residues. This CDR3 is CASSVLHIRDTTIGGYTF. As DNA, the CDR3 is TGTGCCAGCAGTGTTCTACATATCCGGGACACAACTATTGGTGGCTACACCTTC.

The chain links TRBV5-1 to TRBJ1-2; D is possibly TRBD1 (6 bases). Per the germline V gene, CDR1 is SGHRS and CDR2 is YFSETQ. This CDR3 is 15 amino acids long. With 1 base removed from V and 4 bases from J, the gap between germline ends came to 14 bases. The CDR3 reads CASSLSQGQGYGYTF. CDR3 sequence (DNA): TGCGCCAGCAGCTTGAGTCAGGGGCAAGGCTATGGCTACACCTTC.

This chain joins TRBV30 and TRBJ1-3; D unclear. CDR1 and CDR2 from the germline V gene are GTSNPN and SVGIG (reference sequence). Trimming stripped 1 base from V and 5 bases from J, with 15 bases between. CDR3 size: 15 residues. Here the CDR3 DNA reads TGTGCCTGGAGTGGAAACGGAGTCAACAGAAACACCATATATTTT. It specifies CAWSGNGVNRNTIYF. The complete variable domain, with remaining parts taken from reference TRBV30 and TRBJ1-3, reads SQTIHQWPATLVQPVGSPLSLECTVEGTSNPNLYWYRQAAGRGLQLLFYSVGIGQISSEVPQNLSASRPQDRQFILSSKKLLLSDSGFYLCAWSGNGVNRNTIYFGEGSWLTVV.

The chain is built from TRBV6-1 and TRBJ2-1, with 13 bases identical to TRBD2. This CDR3 is 15 amino acids long. The V segment lost 6 bases and the J segment 4 bases; nucleotides outside the gene matches: 3. Germline V CDR1 and CDR2: MNHNS, SASEGT. The CDR3 region has the DNA TGTGCCAGCAGGAGACTAGCGGGGGGTTACAATGAGCAGTTCTTC. Encoded protein: CASRRLAGGYNEQFF.

This chain joins TRBV10-1 and TRBJ1-5; D is undetermined. Germline V gives CDR1 WNHNN, CDR2 SYGVQD (reference sequence). This CDR3 contains 16 residues. V lost 8 bases, J lost 0 bases, and 17 bases lay in between. The CDR3: CASSIGVLGSNQPQHF. CDR3 DNA: TGCGCCAGCTCCATCGGGGTTCTTGGTAGCAATCAGCCCCAGCATTTT.

As regards this clone: Within the sample, other DNA sequences also encode this same CDR3. V is TRBV5-1 and J is TRBJ2-3; 7 positions agree with TRBD1. With V trimmed by 2 bases and J by 1 base, 1 base remained unmatched. Per the germline V gene, CDR1 is SGHRS and CDR2 is YFSETQ. The CDR3 runs to 14 residues. DNA of the CDR3: TGCGCCAGCAGCTTTGGACAGGGCACAGATACGCAGTATTTT. Encoded protein: CASSFGQGTDTQYF.

The rearrangement links TRBV29-1 to TRBJ1-2; D not certain. The V gene's germline CDR1 is SQVTM and CDR2 ANQGSEA. V lost 0 bases and J 1 base, leaving 6 bases between the germline ends. CDR3 length: 13 residues. The CDR3 DNA follows: TGCAGCGTTGAAGATAAAAATAACTATGGCTACACCTTC. Residues: CSVEDKNNYGYTF.

The gene calls are TRBV7-9 and TRBJ2-2, with D possibly TRBD2 on 6 matching bases. Per germline, CDR1 SEHNR and CDR2 FQNEAQ (reference sequence). Trimming shortened V by 7 bases and J by 0 bases, and 15 bases separated the two germline ends. The CDR3 is 16 residues long. This CDR3 reads CASILAGEANTGELFF. As DNA, the CDR3 is TGTGCCAGCATCCTGGCCGGGGAGGCGAACACCGGGGAGCTGTTTTTT.

The chain couples TRBV4-1 to TRBJ2-5; D is undetermined. V was pared by 4 bases and J by 3 bases, with 15 bases between. Germline V gives CDR1 MGHRA, CDR2 YSYEKL. This CDR3 has 15 amino acids. Here the CDR3 reads CASSRIERLEETQYF. The CDR3 nucleotides read TGCGCCAGCAGCCGTATTGAGAGGTTAGAAGAGACCCAGTACTTC.

The V call is TRBV29-1, the J call TRBJ2-1; D might be TRBD2 (7 bases). Per the germline V gene, CDR1 is SQVTM and CDR2 is ANQGSEA. Deletions cut 4 bases from V and 1 base from J, with 14 bases between. This CDR3 is 15 amino acids long. The CDR3: CSVAPGGLSYNEQFF. The DNA of the CDR3 is TGCAGCGTTGCTCCCGGGGGGCTTTCCTACAATGAGCAGTTCTTC.